The present entry profiles one T cell receptor (beta chain) with its context. The antigen is undetermined. V lost 2 bases and J 2 bases, leaving 9 bases between the germline ends. The CDR3 consists of 14 residues. Germline V gives CDR1 SEHNR, CDR2 FQNEAQ (reference sequence). These data come from a study of T cell repertoires in cytomegalovirus infection. On the study more broadly: Indications of both CMV infection and matching HLA type were provided by public TCR beta signatures.

MiXCR was run by TCRdb on the reads, yielding one entry per CDR3 protein. The sample carries around 310,000 distinct CDR3 sequences, about 17% recorded once. General observations from the study: CMV carriers having the relevant HLA were flagged by cumulative public TCR beta family frequency. HLA-C-restricted CMV-specific TCR beta clonotypes prevailed in the ex vivo response.

This sequence was found in a human donor in good health (CMV status not recorded). Some clones in this sample may be carry-over from other donors' samples. The sequenced sample consisted of PBMCs. The gene calls are TRBV7-9 and TRBJ1-2; D ambiguous. The CDR3 here is CASSLSGSNYGYTF. The CDR3 DNA follows: TGTGCCAGCAGCTTAAGTGGATCCAACTATGGCTACACCTTC. Drawing the rest from reference TRBV7-9 and TRBJ1-2, the complete variable domain is DTGVSQNPRHKITKRGQNVTFRCDPISEHNRLYWYRQTLGQGPEFLTYFQNEAQLEKSRLLSDRFSAERPKGSFSTLEIQRTEQGDSAMYLCASSLSGSNYGYTFGSGTRLTVV.